Given below is one T cell receptor (beta chain) in context. The CDR3 loop spans 13 amino acids. Germline values: CDR1 SQVTM, CDR2 ANQGSEA. Trimming removed 5 bases from V and 2 bases from J; junction bases left unmatched: 3. These data come from a study of CD8 T cells in Susac syndrome. The RNA, about 0.45 to 1 ug, was put through reverse transcription using random hexamers. TCRdb re-derived calls from the immunoSEQ multiplex PCR reads in MiXCR, one entry per CDR3 protein. Seen here are roughly 200,000 distinct CDR3 sequences, approximately 94% observed once, and the top ten hold about 0.1%. Sequenced: CD4+ T cells from PBMCs. The chain joins TRBV29-1 to TRBJ2-1, with 7 bases that match TRBD2. The TCR was taken from a human donor in good health. The DNA for the CDR3 is TGCAGCGTTCGAAGCGGGACCTACAATGAGCAGTTCTTC. Protein sequence: CSVRSGTYNEQFF.